This T cell receptor (beta chain) was captured by sequencing in a study of CD8 T cells in ankylosing spondylitis. The V gene lost 1 base and the J gene lost 8 bases, with 14 bases spanning the gap. This CDR3 comprises 14 residues. Per the germline V gene, CDR1 is SEHNR and CDR2 is FQNEAQ (reference sequence). There are many counts of this clonotype. TCRdb re-derived calls from the 5' RACE reads in MiXCR, one entry per CDR3 protein. The sample has over 100,000 distinct CDR3 sequences, over 6.5% seen once. This TCR came from a male donor with ankylosing spondylitis or in good health (not recorded which). The chain recombines TRBV7-9 with TRBJ1-2; D gene unclear. The sequenced sample was blood, either unsorted or a sorted T cell fraction (not recorded which). The DNA of the CDR3 is TGTGCCAGCAGCTTAGAGACGGTCGGGAAGGGCTACACCTTC. Protein: CASSLETVGKGYTF.